These 4 T cell receptor beta chains were sequenced from one sample in a study of blood T cell repertoires in COVID-19. Sequenced by immunoSEQ multiplex PCR; TCRdb stores in-frame clones only, minus some. The data hold some 57,000 clones, with roughly four fifths observed a single time. Sequenced sample: peripheral blood. The source of these receptors is a man older than 75 with COVID-19, enrolled during active disease.

The rearrangement uses TRBV3-1 (or the pseudogene TRBV3-2) and TRBJ2-3, with a weak D call TRBD2 (5 bases). V shed 0 bases and J shed 6 bases, with 22 bases lying between them. CDR1 and CDR2 from the germline V gene are LGHDT and YNNKEL (reference sequence). The CDR3 is 18 amino acids. The CDR3 sequence: CASSQDLSELGFLDTQYF. In nucleotides, the CDR3 is TGTGCCAGCAGCCAAGATCTCAGTGAACTAGGGTTTTTGGATACGCAGTATTTT.

The rearrangement links TRBV20-1 to TRBJ1-2; possible D gene TRBD1, 6 bases. The CDR3 covers 11 residues. Germline V gives CDR1 DFQATT, CDR2 SNEGSKA (reference sequence). The V gene lost 4 bases and the J gene lost 6 bases, with 9 bases spanning the gap. The CDR3 sequence is CSATTGNGYTF. CDR3 coding DNA: TGCAGTGCTACCACAGGGAATGGCTACACCTTC.

This clone was recorded once. The J gene is TRBJ2-5, the V gene TRBV10-3, with D possibly matching TRBD1 (8 bases). The CDR3 length is 16 residues. The V gene lost 4 bases and the J gene lost 4 bases, with 19 bases spanning the gap. Germline lookup yields CDR1 ENHRY and CDR2 SYGVKD. CDR3 DNA sequence: TGTGCCATCAGTGTCGGGAAACAGGGGGGGCGAGAGACCCAGTACTTC. Residues: CAISVGKQGGRETQYF.

This sequence joins TRBV4-3 and TRBJ2-2; TRBD2 matches 7 bases. This CDR3 is 14 amino acids long. J gave up 3 bases and V 4 bases, and 2 bases lay outside the gene matches. Germline CDR1 LGHNA, CDR2 YSLEER. DNA for the CDR3: TGCGCCAGCAGCCTAGCGGGTTACACCGGGGAGCTGTTTTTT. It yields the protein CASSLAGYTGELFF.